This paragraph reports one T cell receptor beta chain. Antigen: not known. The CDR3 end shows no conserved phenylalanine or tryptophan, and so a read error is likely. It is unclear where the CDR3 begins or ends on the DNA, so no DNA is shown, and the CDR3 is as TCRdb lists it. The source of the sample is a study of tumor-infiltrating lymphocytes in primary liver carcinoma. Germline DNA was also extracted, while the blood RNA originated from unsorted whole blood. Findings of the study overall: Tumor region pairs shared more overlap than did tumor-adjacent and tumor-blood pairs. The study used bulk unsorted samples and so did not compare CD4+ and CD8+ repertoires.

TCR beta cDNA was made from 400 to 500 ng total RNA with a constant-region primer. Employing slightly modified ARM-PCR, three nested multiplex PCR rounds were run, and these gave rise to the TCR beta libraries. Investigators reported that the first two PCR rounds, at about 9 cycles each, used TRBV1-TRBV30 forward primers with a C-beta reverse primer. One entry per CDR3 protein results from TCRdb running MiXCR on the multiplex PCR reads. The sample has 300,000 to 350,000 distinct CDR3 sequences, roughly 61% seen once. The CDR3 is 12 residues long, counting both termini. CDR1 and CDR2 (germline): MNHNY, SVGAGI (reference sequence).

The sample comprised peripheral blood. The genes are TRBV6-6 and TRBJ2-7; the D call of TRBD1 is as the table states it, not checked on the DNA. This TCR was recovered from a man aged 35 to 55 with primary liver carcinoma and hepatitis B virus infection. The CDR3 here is CASSYSLGQGAL.